This TCR beta chain was observed in a study of T cell repertoires in cytomegalovirus infection (dated by TCRdb to the late 2010s). Some background on the complete study: Donor HLA type was relevant to the analysis, because carriage of CMV infection together with the matching HLA type was indicated by public TCR beta signatures.

From the germline V gene, CDR1 is SGHTA and CDR2 is FQGTGA. Taken from cysteine to phenylalanine, the CDR3 has 17 residues. Solely the CDR3 DNA is kept, with 51 bases framed from the first base. Unmatched junction bases come to 3, with V trimmed by 2 bases and J by 0 bases. The listed sequencing device is Illumina HiSeq 1500. TCRdb trimmed public reads at Q25 via fastp, called clones via MiXCR and kept in-frame beta chains. Here each entry gathers all rows of one CDR3 protein and keeps the most common genes and DNA. This sample is represented by a few hundred thousand distinct CDR3 sequences; 9.1% of them were singletons. Roughly 15% of the sample is taken by the ten largest. Many counts were recorded for this clonotype. Which antigen it targets is not known. No much larger clone is present one base from it, and per-base qualities are unavailable. Points the paper makes about the study in general: The ex vivo response was dominated by HLA-C-restricted CMV-specific TCR beta clonotypes, which also provided the single most frequent clonotype in two of eight donors. In both this cohort and an independent cohort of approximately 350 donors, the cumulative frequency of public TCR beta family members distinguished carriers of CMV infection plus the relevant HLA type.

This clonotype was sampled from a human donor in good health (CMV status not recorded). Some clones in this sample may be carry-over from other donors' samples. The material sequenced was PBMCs. The receptor chain draws on TRBV7-3 and TRBJ2-3; TRBD2 aligns with 12 central bases. The CDR3 protein sequence reads: CASSLGLAGTSTDTQYF. Here is the DNA: TGTGCCAGCAGCTTAGGACTAGCGGGGACCAGCACAGATACGCAGTATTTT. Full variable domain (CDR3 extended with the reference TRBV7-3 and TRBJ2-3 proteins): GAGVSQTPSNKVTEKGKYVELRCDPISGHTALYWYRQSLGQGPEFLIYFQGTGAADDSGLPNDRFFAVRPEGSVSTLKIQRTERGDSAVYLCASSLGLAGTSTDTQYFGPGTRLTVL.